This entry lists 27 T cell receptor beta chains sequenced from one sample in a study of blood T cell repertoires in COVID-19. Data came from immunoSEQ multiplex PCR; TCRdb stores just in-frame clones and leaves some out. This sample has over 200,000 clones, with 90% to 95% found just once. Sequencing used peripheral blood. All receptors come from a young man with acute or convalescent COVID-19.

V is TRBV5-6 and J is TRBJ2-7; D is perhaps TRBD1 (5 bases). This CDR3 is built from 13 residues. Germline lookup yields CDR1 SGHDT and CDR2 YYEEEE. V gave up 1 base and J gave up 3 bases, with 8 bases separating them. The CDR3 DNA sequence: TGTGCCAGCAGCTTGCCCGACAGCTACGAGCAGTACTTC. The encoded protein is CASSLPDSYEQYF. Together with reference TRBV5-6 and TRBJ2-7, the CDR3 gives the full variable domain: DAGVTQSPTHLIKTRGQQVTLRCSPKSGHDTVSWYQQALGQGPQFIFQYYEEEERQRGNFPDRFSGHQFPNYSSELNVNALLLGDSALYLCASSLPDSYEQYFGPGTRLTVT.

The chain uses TRBV10-1 and TRBJ1-1, with D maybe TRBD1 (5 bases). Trimming removed 0 bases at V and 0 bases at J, with 11 bases between. CDR3 length: 16 residues. CDR1 is WNHNN and CDR2 is SYGVQD in the germline V gene (reference sequence). CDR3 nucleotide sequence: TGCGCCAGCAGTGAGTCCCGGGGGTCGATGAACACTGAAGCTTTCTTT. Amino acids: CASSESRGSMNTEAFF.

This clone was seen a single time. The chain uses TRBV27 and TRBJ2-7, with a tentative D call TRBD1 (6 bases). The CDR3 spans 13 residues. Trimming stripped 5 bases from V and 5 bases from J, with 13 bases between. Germline values: CDR1 MNHEY, CDR2 SMNVEV (reference sequence). This CDR3 is CASSITGKNEQYF. The CDR3 DNA reads as TGTGCCAGCAGTATCACAGGGAAAAACGAGCAGTACTTC.

The rearrangement joins TRBV28 to TRBJ2-4, with 12 bases aligning to TRBD1. V shed 8 bases, J shed 1 base, and the junction held 12 bases outside the gene matches. CDR1 MDHEN and CDR2 SYDVKM come from the germline V gene. CDR3 length: 18 residues. The DNA for the CDR3 is TGTGCCAGCGGTAACCGGGACAGGGGGCGCTTGGCCAAAAACATTCAGTACTTC. It yields the protein CASGNRDRGRLAKNIQYF.

The chain combines TRBV27 with TRBJ2-4; tentative D call: TRBD1 (5 bases). Trimming took 0 bases from V and 0 from J, leaving 9 bases between them. The CDR3 totals 16 residues. The germline CDR1 and CDR2 sequences are MNHEY and SMNVEV (reference sequence). The CDR3: CASSLSVGVAKNIQYF. CDR3 sequence (DNA): TGTGCCAGCAGTTTATCTGTAGGGGTAGCCAAAAACATTCAGTACTTC.

This chain connects TRBV12-3 or TRBV12-4 to TRBJ1-4; D is possibly TRBD1 (5 bases). This CDR3 contains 12 residues. V gave up 6 bases and J gave up 12 bases, with 14 bases separating them. The CDR3 DNA is TGTGCCAGCAGAACCGGGGGAGGGGAACTGTTTTTT. Translated, it gives CASRTGGGELFF.

The chain has TRBV4-1 and TRBJ2-3; D is possibly TRBD2 (7 bases). This CDR3 spans 18 amino acids. In germline, CDR1 is MGHRA, CDR2 YSYEKL. Trimming took off 1 base at V and 1 base at J, with 18 bases between the two ends. CDR3 in amino acids: CASSQGGGASRGTDTQYF. CDR3 DNA sequence: TGCGCCAGCAGCCAAGGTGGGGGGGCTAGCCGGGGCACAGATACGCAGTATTTT.

The rearrangement uses TRBV27 and TRBJ2-1; 13 nucleotides line up with TRBD2. CDR1 MNHEY and CDR2 SMNVEV come from the germline V gene (reference sequence). The trim removed 3 bases at V and 0 bases at J, leaving 5 bases unmatched. The CDR3 is 18 amino acids. The CDR3 DNA sequence: TGTGCCAGCAGTTTTATTTGGACTAGCGGGAGCTCCTACAATGAGCAGTTCTTC. Translated: CASSFIWTSGSSYNEQFF.

The V call is TRBV5-4, the J call TRBJ2-3, with 11 positions matching TRBD2. The CDR3 consists of 16 residues. V gave up 4 bases and J gave up 2 bases; unmatched junction bases: 6. The germline V gene encodes CDR1 SGHNT and CDR2 YYREEE (reference sequence). The chain's CDR3 is CASSNGTSGITDTQYF. The CDR3, as DNA: TGTGCCAGCAGCAACGGGACTAGCGGTATCACAGATACGCAGTATTTT.

V and J are TRBV4-2 and TRBJ2-7, with D possibly matching TRBD2 (6 bases). Per germline, CDR1 LGHNA and CDR2 YNFKEQ. V gave up 6 bases and J gave up 1 base, with 16 bases separating them. This CDR3 is built from 15 residues. CDR3 residues: CASRIQGGGSYEQYF. Here the CDR3 DNA reads TGTGCCAGCAGGATCCAGGGAGGTGGTTCCTACGAGCAGTACTTC.

The rearrangement links TRBV9 to TRBJ2-3; TRBD2 aligns across 10 bases. This CDR3 has 17 amino acids. After removal of 0 bases from V and 0 bases from J, the junction contained 4 bases not matched to a gene. Germline CDR1 reads SGDLS; CDR2 reads YYNGEE. CDR3 loop: CASSVATSGMSTDTQYF. The CDR3 coding sequence is TGTGCCAGCAGCGTAGCAACTAGCGGGATGAGCACAGATACGCAGTATTTT.

The CDR3 sequence: CASSLTGTISGANVLTF. CDR3 DNA sequence: TGCGCCAGCAGCTTGACAGGGACGATCTCTGGGGCCAACGTCCTGACTTTC. This chain links TRBV5-1 with TRBJ2-6, with D possibly TRBD1 on 6 matching bases. Germline lookup yields CDR1 SGHRS and CDR2 YFSETQ. Trimming took 1 base from V and 0 from J, leaving 11 bases between them. CDR3 size: 17 residues.

The chain joins TRBV6-5 to TRBJ1-5; D remains ambiguous. Trimming removed 8 bases from V and 9 bases from J, with 17 bases in between. The germline V gene has CDR1 MNHEY and CDR2 SVGAGI. This CDR3 comprises 13 residues. The CDR3 protein is CASSRRPERPQHF. The CDR3 DNA reads TGTGCCAGCTCCCGGAGGCCCGAACGGCCCCAGCATTTT.

The gene calls are TRBV5-1 and TRBJ2-1; TRBD1 matches 7 bases. This CDR3 has 13 amino acids. Losses at the gene ends were 4 bases for V and 6 bases for J; bases not matched to a gene: 4. Germline V CDR1 and CDR2: SGHRS, YFSETQ. The CDR3 spells CASSAPGGNEQFF. The CDR3 DNA sequence: TGCGCCAGCAGCGCCCCAGGGGGCAATGAGCAGTTCTTC.

The CDR3 sequence is CASSYPESLNTEAFF. The CDR3 nucleotides are TGTGCCAGCAGCTACCCGGAGTCCTTGAACACTGAAGCTTTCTTT. V and J are TRBV7-9 and TRBJ1-1; D not certain. The CDR3 extends over 15 amino acids. V was trimmed by 4 bases and J by 0 bases, leaving 12 bases between them. Germline V gene lookup returns CDR1 SEHNR and CDR2 FQNEAQ (reference sequence).

The chain links TRBV5-1 to TRBJ2-7; D perhaps matches TRBD2 (5 bases). The V end lost 1 base, the J end lost 7 bases, and 18 bases lay between the germline ends. The CDR3 runs 15 residues. Germline V gives CDR1 SGHRS, CDR2 YFSETQ. The CDR3 DNA sequence: TGCGCCAGCAGCTTGTGGACTTCCGGATTGGGAGAGCAGTACTTC. Protein product: CASSLWTSGLGEQYF. Using reference TRBV5-1 and TRBJ2-7 for the parts outside the CDR3, the full variable domain is KAGVTQTPRYLIKTRGQQVTLSCSPISGHRSVSWYQQTPGQGLQFLFEYFSETQRNKGNFPGRFSGRQFSNSRSEMNVSTLELGDSALYLCASSLWTSGLGEQYFGPGTRLTVT.

The V and J genes are TRBV6-5 and TRBJ1-1; D is perhaps TRBD1 (6 bases). Trimming pared 0 bases from V and 2 bases from J, leaving 10 bases between. CDR1 and CDR2 from the germline V gene are MNHEY and SVGAGI. This CDR3 has 15 amino acids. CDR3 sequence: CASSYSNRVNTEAFF. The CDR3 DNA reads TGTGCCAGCAGTTACTCCAACAGGGTCAACACTGAAGCTTTCTTT.

This clone was counted once. The chain couples TRBV14 to TRBJ2-5; D may be TRBD2 (6 bases). The V gene lost 4 bases and the J gene lost 4 bases, with 10 bases spanning the gap. This CDR3 spans 13 amino acids. Germline V gene data show CDR1 as SGHDN and CDR2 as FVKESK. The CDR3 DNA sequence: TGTGCCAGCAGCCGCGGACTACTAGAGACCCAGTACTTC. Its protein product is CASSRGLLETQYF. Complete variable domain (other parts from reference TRBV14 and TRBJ2-5): EAGVTQFPSHSVIEKGQTVTLRCDPISGHDNLYWYRRVMGKEIKFLLHFVKESKQDESGMPNNRFLAERTGGTYSTLKVQPAELEDSGVYFCASSRGLLETQYFGPGTRLLVL.

This rearrangement joins TRBV5-1 to TRBJ2-1; no definite D call. Germline values: CDR1 SGHRS, CDR2 YFSETQ. V was shortened by 0 bases and J by 8 bases, with 9 bases between the two germline ends. This CDR3 contains 13 residues. The CDR3 DNA follows: TGCGCCAGCAGCTTGGTGGGTGAGGATGAGCAGTTCTTC. Translating it yields CASSLVGEDEQFF.

The chain uses TRBV7-9 and TRBJ1-2, with D tentatively TRBD1 (6 bases). The CDR3 contains 14 residues. The V gene lost 7 bases and the J gene lost 4 bases, with 16 bases spanning the gap. The germline CDR1 and CDR2 sequences are SEHNR and FQNEAQ (reference sequence). Here the CDR3 DNA reads TGTGCCAGCAACACCTACAACAGGGCCTATGGCTACACCTTC. Its translation is CASNTYNRAYGYTF.

The rearrangement joins TRBV6-6 to TRBJ1-1; TRBD1 aligns across 8 bases. There are 16 residues in the CDR3. Germline V gene lookup returns CDR1 MNHNY and CDR2 SVGAGI (reference sequence). The V gene end was trimmed by 5 bases and the J gene end by 0 bases; junction bases not matched to a gene: 8. CDR3 in amino acids: CASSRKTGVVNTEAFF. CDR3 in DNA: TGTGCCAGCAGTCGAAAGACAGGGGTCGTGAACACTGAAGCTTTCTTT.

The chain has TRBV27 and TRBJ1-6; unclear D gene. The CDR3 has 17 residues. Per the germline V gene, CDR1 is MNHEY and CDR2 is SMNVEV (reference sequence). The V end was cut by 8 bases, the J end by 0 bases, with 17 bases between. CDR3 region: CASRQRVRSSYNSPLHF. The CDR3 region has the DNA TGTGCCAGCCGTCAACGGGTACGTTCCTCCTATAATTCACCCCTCCACTTT.

The table lists this clone with a count of one. This rearrangement joins TRBV3-1 (or the pseudogene TRBV3-2) to TRBJ2-7; the D gene is possibly TRBD2 (5 bases). Trimming removed 1 base at V and 7 bases at J, with 14 bases between. Per the germline V gene, CDR1 is LGHDT and CDR2 is YNNKEL (reference sequence). CDR3 length: 14 amino acids. CDR3 DNA sequence: TGTGCCAGCAGCCAAGGAGCTAGCTGGTATGAGCAGTACTTC. It codes for CASSQGASWYEQYF.

Only one count was recorded for this clone. This chain connects TRBV7-6 to TRBJ2-3, with unresolved D. The CDR3 totals 14 residues. Germline V lookup: CDR1 SGHVS, CDR2 FNYEAQ. Trimming took 1 base from V and 1 from J, leaving 6 bases between them. The CDR3 region is CASSLGAGTDTQYF. DNA for the CDR3: TGTGCCAGCAGCTTAGGTGCAGGCACAGATACGCAGTATTTT.

The chain links TRBV6-5 to TRBJ2-7, with unresolved D. The length of the CDR3 is 14 residues. The V end lost 6 bases, the J end lost 1 base, and 13 bases lay between the germline ends. The germline gives CDR1 MNHEY, CDR2 SVGAGI. CDR3 residues: CASRRSSASYEQYF. Written as DNA, the CDR3 is TGTGCCAGCAGGAGAAGCTCTGCGTCCTACGAGCAGTACTTC.

The rearrangement joins TRBV5-1 to TRBJ2-3; 10 bases are shared with TRBD2. The germline CDR1 and CDR2 sequences are SGHRS and YFSETQ. V lost 1 base and J lost 5; bases outside the gene matches: 4. The CDR3 extends over 15 amino acids. CDR3 amino acids: CASSLSSGGEDTQYF. DNA for the CDR3: TGCGCCAGCAGCTTGTCTAGCGGGGGTGAAGATACGCAGTATTTT.

The chain is built from TRBV7-3 and TRBJ2-1; possible D gene TRBD2, 5 bases. Germline CDR1 reads SGHTA; CDR2 reads FQGTGA. The V gene lost 3 bases and the J gene lost 9 bases, with 15 bases spanning the gap. The CDR3 loop spans 14 amino acids. Written as DNA, the CDR3 is TGTGCCAGCAGCTTTGTTTCAACCGAGGGTGAGCAGTTCTTC. This codes for CASSFVSTEGEQFF.